This T cell receptor (beta chain) was captured in a study of PD-1 blockade in classical Hodgkin lymphoma. This clone appeared once. Each of the patients experienced relapse following autologous stem cell transplantation, and their brentuximab vedotin exposure differed. This table comes from immunoSEQ multiplex PCR, and its TCRdb copy is limited to in-frame clones, with some not included. The table includes 21,000 or so clones, under 80% detected once. The V end was cut by 4 bases, the J end by 5 bases, with 12 bases between. CDR3 length: 13 amino acids. The germline gives CDR1 SGHNT, CDR2 YYREEE (reference sequence).

This sequence originates from a human donor with classical Hodgkin lymphoma. The input for sequencing was peripheral blood mononuclear cells (PBMCs), taken at baseline. The V and J genes are TRBV5-4 and TRBJ2-5, with D hard to call. The CDR3 DNA is TGTGCCAGCAGCCAAGTGACCAGCGAGACCCAGTACTTC. This translates into CASSQVTSETQYF.